The following is a T cell receptor (beta chain) sequence with its context. Its specificity is not known. This sample was included in a study of cytomegalovirus exposure and HLA in healthy donors. Study conclusions and caveats: Most TCR sequences were uncommon, yet certain public TCRs appeared in many donors. Presence/absence analyses took donor sequencing depth as roughly uniform. Earlier findings revealed that most TCR beta V segments proved productive either about 90% or about 30% of the time. Some highly shared sequence variants likely arose as a pipeline artifact.

Germline-derived CDR1 and CDR2 are SGHNT and YYREEE (reference sequence). The CDR3 length is 16 residues. The V gene end was trimmed by 3 bases and the J gene end by 5 bases; junction bases not matched to a gene: 9. The PCR made use of 60 Vbeta and 13 Jbeta primers. Only in-frame clones appear in the TCRdb table, and some are missing; sequencing was by immunoSEQ multiplex PCR. The sample table includes around 100,000 clones. Material: PBMCs. The sequence came from a man between 40 and 49 years old in good health and CMV-seropositive. The chain links TRBV5-4 to TRBJ2-2, with 8 bases fitting TRBD1. CDR3 protein: CASSWGQGAQTGELFF. In DNA form, the CDR3 reads TGTGCCAGCAGCTGGGGGCAGGGGGCGCAAACCGGGGAGCTGTTTTTT.